One and the same sample provided the 30 T cell receptor beta chains below, sequenced in a study of early T cells in non-severe SARS-CoV-2 infection. TCRdb re-called the 5' RACE reads through MiXCR, storing one row per CDR3 protein. Altogether around 70,000 distinct CDR3 sequences are present, around 10% being singletons, with the ten largest covering 4% to 5%. Sequenced sample: whole blood. Every receptor here comes from an adult who was a healthcare worker with PCR-confirmed SARS-CoV-2 infection or an uninfected control (not recorded which).

At least ten counts were recorded for this clonotype. This sequence joins TRBV20-1 and TRBJ1-5; possibly TRBD1 for D (6 bases). V lost 2 bases to trimming and J lost 2 bases, with 7 bases between them. The CDR3 length is 13 residues. Germline loops: CDR1 DFQATT, CDR2 SNEGSKA (reference sequence). The CDR3 DNA reads TGCAGTGCTAGACGACAGGGCAATCAGCCCCAGCATTTT. As protein: CSARRQGNQPQHF.

This clonotype turned up a few times. The chain has TRBV7-2 and TRBJ1-5; possible D gene TRBD1, 5 bases. CDR3 size: 15 residues. V lost 2 bases, J lost 2 bases, and 10 bases lay in between. Germline V CDR1 and CDR2: SGHTA, FQGNSA. The CDR3 nucleotides read TGTGCCAGCAGCTTACGCCAGGGAGGCAATCAGCCCCAGCATTTT. Protein sequence: CASSLRQGGNQPQHF.

The sample holds many counts of this clonotype. This sequence joins TRBV7-8 and TRBJ2-3; the match to TRBD2 covers 13 bases. The CDR3 contains 16 residues. J lost 1 base, V lost 5 bases, and 3 bases had no gene match. Per the germline V gene, CDR1 is SGHVS and CDR2 is FQNEAQ. The CDR3 loop is CASSPGLAGGTDTQYF. In DNA form, the CDR3 reads TGTGCCAGCAGCCCCGGACTAGCGGGAGGCACAGATACGCAGTATTTT.

In this sample, this clonotype turned up many times. The rearrangement uses TRBV6-5 and TRBJ2-1; D is undetermined. Trimming removed 3 bases at V and 7 bases at J, with 16 bases between. The CDR3 has 15 amino acids. The germline V gene encodes CDR1 MNHEY and CDR2 SVGAGI. The CDR3 reads CASSYSRHVPNEQFF. DNA for the CDR3: TGTGCCAGCAGTTATAGTCGGCACGTCCCAAATGAGCAGTTCTTC.

This clonotype showed up just a few times. One junction end does not reproduce the germline sequence, and a read error may be involved. This chain uses TRBV7-7 with TRBJ2-5; the match to TRBD1 covers 8 bases. Germline V gene sequence: CDR1 SSHAT, CDR2 FNYEAQ (reference sequence). The CDR3 runs to 16 residues. The DNA for the CDR3 is TGTGCTAGCAGCTTCGGGGCAGGGGGCTTCCAAGAGACCCAGTACTTC. Protein sequence: CASSFGAGGFQETQYF. Complete variable domain (other parts from reference TRBV7-7 and TRBJ2-5): GAGVSQSPRYKVTKRGQDVTLRCDPISSHATLYWYQQALGQGPEFLTYFNYEAQPDKSGLPSDRFSAERPEGSISTLTIQRTEQRDSAMYRCASSFGAGGFQETQYFGPGTRLLVL.

Here the CDR3 DNA reads TGCGCCAGCAGCCAAGACCTCGGTGTCGCTTCCTACGAGCAGTACTTC. Translating it yields CASSQDLGVASYEQYF. This chain links TRBV4-1 with TRBJ2-7, with D uncertain. Germline CDR1 is MGHRA and CDR2 is YSYEKL. The CDR3 totals 16 residues. Deletions cut 0 bases from V and 1 base from J, with 13 bases between.

This clonotype was picked up a small number of times. The J gene is TRBJ1-2, the V gene TRBV30, with D possibly matching TRBD1 (5 bases). Looked up from germline, CDR1 is GTSNPN and CDR2 is SVGIG (reference sequence). This CDR3 comprises 16 residues. V was trimmed by 1 base and J by 6 bases, leaving 21 bases between them. This chain's CDR3 is CAWSEFEGLRDDGYTF. CDR3 DNA: TGTGCCTGGAGTGAATTCGAAGGACTCAGGGACGATGGCTACACCTTC.

This clonotype was detected many times. The J gene is TRBJ2-1, the V gene TRBV7-8; TRBD2 matches 7 bases. The germline V gene has CDR1 SGHVS and CDR2 FQNEAQ. J was trimmed by 0 bases and V by 6 bases; bases with no gene match: 8. CDR3 length: 16 amino acids. CDR3 sequence reads: CASSLLGGGSYNEQFF. The CDR3 bases are TGTGCCAGCAGTCTACTCGGCGGGGGCTCCTACAATGAGCAGTTCTTC.

As concerns this clonotype: No DNA is shown, since the ends of the CDR3 on it are uncertain; the CDR3 is the one TCRdb lists. This chain uses TRBV7-2 with TRBJ2-7. Germline CDR1 SGHTA, CDR2 FQGNSA. The CDR3 extends over 14 residues, inclusive of both ends. The CDR3 sequence is CASSFLWSTYEQYF.

This clonotype was seen only a few times. This chain connects TRBV11-3 to TRBJ2-7; 12 bases map to TRBD1. The junction had 3 bases not matched to a gene; V was cut back by 4 bases and J by 5 bases. Germline V gene lookup returns CDR1 SGHNT and CDR2 YENEEA. The CDR3 is 14 residues long. The CDR3 region is CASSWGTGGHEQYF. The CDR3, as DNA: TGTGCCAGCAGCTGGGGGACAGGGGGCCACGAGCAGTACTTC. The variable domain in full, completed from reference TRBV11-3 and TRBJ2-7, reads EAGVVQSPRYKIIEKKQPVAFWCNPISGHNTLYWYLQNLGQGPELLIRYENEEAVDDSQLPKDRFSAERLKGVDSTLKIQPAELGDSAVYLCASSWGTGGHEQYFGPGTRLTVT.

The gene calls are TRBV18 and TRBJ1-1; the D is unclear. The V and J ends lost 6 bases and 1 base respectively, with 9 bases between them. The CDR3 runs 13 residues. In germline, CDR1 is KGHSH, CDR2 LQKENI. The CDR3 DNA reads TGTGCCAGCTCGTCCTGGGGGAACACTGAAGCTTTCTTT. This encodes CASSSWGNTEAFF.

This sequence joins TRBV2 and TRBJ2-1, with D unresolved. In germline, CDR1 is SNHLY, CDR2 FYNNEI. V was trimmed by 6 bases and J by 13 bases, leaving 13 bases between them. The CDR3 is 11 residues long. The CDR3 DNA sequence: TGTGCCAGCAGCACGACCCGAACCCAGTTCTTC. The encoded protein is CASSTTRTQFF.

The chain recombines TRBV5-1 with TRBJ2-7; 9 nucleotides match TRBD1. The V and J ends lost 8 bases and 1 base, in that order; junction bases with no gene match: 7. Per the germline V gene, CDR1 is SGHRS and CDR2 is YFSETQ. This CDR3 contains 14 residues. DNA of the CDR3: TGCGCCAGTCGAATACAGGGGGCGTCCTACGAGCAGTACTTC. This sequence encodes CASRIQGASYEQYF.

The chain uses TRBV7-8 and TRBJ1-1, with a tentative D call TRBD1 (5 bases). In germline, CDR1 is SGHVS, CDR2 FQNEAQ. The CDR3 runs to 18 residues. Trimming took off 5 bases at V and 4 bases at J, with 26 bases between the two ends. As DNA, the CDR3 is TGTGCCAGCAGCCCCTGGGGCAGGGTGCGAGCGTCTAGCACTGAAGCTTTCTTT. It yields the protein CASSPWGRVRASSTEAFF. The full variable domain, with the rest looked up from reference TRBV7-8 and TRBJ1-1, is GAGVSQSPRYKVAKRGQDVALRCDPISGHVSLFWYQQALGQGPEFLTYFQNEAQLDKSGLPSDRFFAERPEGSVSTLKIQRTQQEDSAVYLCASSPWGRVRASSTEAFFGQGTRLTVV.

This clonotype was seen more than once but under ten times. The chain employs TRBV10-2 and TRBJ2-5, with TRBD1 identical over 8 bases. This CDR3 region has 15 residues. J lost 4 bases, V lost 2 bases, and 6 bases had no gene match. The V gene's germline CDR1 is WSHSY and CDR2 SAAADI. In DNA, the CDR3 is TGCGCCAGCAGTGAGGGACAGGGAAGTTTAGAGACCCAGTACTTC. Encoded protein: CASSEGQGSLETQYF.

The chain couples TRBV12-3 or TRBV12-4 to TRBJ1-1; maybe TRBD1 (5 bases). Trimming took 1 base from V and 4 from J, leaving 13 bases between them. This CDR3 has 15 residues. The CDR3, as DNA: TGTGCCAGCAGTTTAGGGGCTGGGGCACTCACTGAAGCTTTCTTT. It translates to CASSLGAGALTEAFF.

This clonotype was seen repeatedly, ten times or more. The chain joins TRBV27 to TRBJ2-7; D remains unclear. Trimming took 5 bases from V and 2 from J, leaving 16 bases between them. Germline V gene lookup returns CDR1 MNHEY and CDR2 SMNVEV (reference sequence). CDR3 length equals 15 residues. CDR3 coding DNA: TGTGCCAGCAGTCCCAAGGGCCGGGTTCCCTACGAGCAGTACTTC. It is translated as CASSPKGRVPYEQYF.

This clonotype was found many times. The J gene is TRBJ2-7, the V gene TRBV12-3 or TRBV12-4; weak D call: TRBD1 (5 bases). There are 13 residues in the CDR3. V was pared by 3 bases and J by 4 bases, with 10 bases between. DNA for the CDR3: TGTGCCAGCAGTTTGCTCCAGGGTTACGAGCAGTACTTC. Amino acid sequence: CASSLLQGYEQYF.

This clonotype is labeled medium-sized. The chain couples TRBV6-4 to TRBJ1-2, with TRBD1 as a possible D gene (6 bases). The germline V gene encodes CDR1 MRHNA and CDR2 SNTAGT. V was cut by 3 bases and J by 6 bases, with 14 bases left in between. CDR3 length equals 14 residues. The CDR3 DNA reads TGTGCCAGCAGTGAGGCGGCGGACAGCCATGGCTACACCTTC. It yields the protein CASSEAADSHGYTF.

At least ten counts were recorded for this clonotype. The V call is TRBV7-9, the J call TRBJ2-1; D is undetermined. The germline V gene encodes CDR1 SEHNR and CDR2 FQNEAQ (reference sequence). This CDR3 has 13 residues. Trimming removed 2 bases at V and 10 bases at J, with 12 bases between. For the CDR3, the DNA is TGTGCCAGCAGCTTACCCGTGTCCGCCGAGCAGTTCTTC. Its protein product is CASSLPVSAEQFF.

The chain combines TRBV6-2 or TRBV6-3 with TRBJ2-7; no reliable D call. This CDR3 has 15 residues. Per germline, CDR1 MNHEY and CDR2 SVGEGT. Trimming removed 6 bases from V and 0 bases from J, with 15 bases in between. CDR3 nucleotides: TGTGCCAGCAGCGGATATGGGCGTCCCTCCTACGAGCAGTACTTC. Translation gives CASSGYGRPSYEQYF.

Points on this clonotype: The conserved phenylalanine or tryptophan is not found at the CDR3 terminus, so this likely reflects a read error. V usage is TRBV11-2 and J usage is TRBJ2-3; D uncertain. CDR1 is SGHAT, CDR2 FQNNGV, per germline. The CDR3 spans 14 residues. V was pared by 3 bases and J by 3 bases, with 10 bases between. The CDR3 region has the DNA TGTGCCAGCAGCTTGAATAGTGGTACAGATACGCAGTATATT. It is translated as CASSLNSGTDTQYI.

The rearrangement joins TRBV5-1 to TRBJ2-1; TRBD2 matches 12 bases. The CDR3 runs to 17 residues. CDR1 SGHRS and CDR2 YFSETQ come from the germline V gene. Trimming at V came to 3 bases and at J to 0 bases, leaving 4 bases not matched to a gene. CDR3 region: CASSSGLAGSSYNEQFF. CDR3 sequence (DNA): TGCGCCAGCAGCTCCGGACTAGCGGGGAGCTCCTACAATGAGCAGTTCTTC.

This clonotype has ten or more counts. The V and J genes are TRBV7-9 and TRBJ2-7; D is tentatively TRBD1 or TRBD2 (5 bases each). Germline values: CDR1 SEHNR, CDR2 FQNEAQ (reference sequence). Trimming left V 6 bases short and J 7 bases short, with 22 bases between. The CDR3 is 15 residues long. DNA of the CDR3: TGTGCCAGCAGTTTCAGTGGGGGTCCGCGGGCTGAGCAGTACTTC. Translation gives CASSFSGGPRAEQYF. Full variable domain (rest looked up from reference TRBV7-9 and TRBJ2-7): DTGVSQNPRHKITKRGQNVTFRCDPISEHNRLYWYRQTLGQGPEFLTYFQNEAQLEKSRLLSDRFSAERPKGSFSTLEIQRTEQGDSAMYLCASSFSGGPRAEQYFGPGTRLTVT.

As DNA, the CDR3 is TGTGCCAGCAGCCGGGATATTAGCGGGGCCTCCTACAATGAGCAGTTCTTC. Its protein is CASSRDISGASYNEQFF. V usage is TRBV14 and J usage is TRBJ2-1, with 8 nucleotides matching TRBD2. In germline, CDR1 is SGHDN, CDR2 FVKESK. The length of the CDR3 is 17 residues. V gave up 4 bases and J gave up 0 bases; unmatched junction bases: 8.

The chain joins TRBV20-1 to TRBJ1-5, with no clear D. This CDR3 spans 15 amino acids. The ends were cut back, 6 bases at V and 1 base at J, with 16 bases in the middle. In germline, CDR1 is DFQATT, CDR2 SNEGSKA (reference sequence). CDR3 residues: CSATTGEMSNQPQHF. In DNA, the CDR3 is TGCAGTGCAACTACCGGGGAAATGAGCAATCAGCCCCAGCATTTT.

This clonotype was detected only a few times. This chain joins TRBV6-5 and TRBJ1-2; D not certain. The germline gives CDR1 MNHEY, CDR2 SVGAGI. Trimming took off 0 bases at V and 2 bases at J, with 10 bases between the two ends. The CDR3 totals 15 residues. The CDR3, as DNA: TGTGCCAGCAGTTACTCGAGCTCCAGCAACTATGGCTACACCTTC. Its translation: CASSYSSSSNYGYTF.

The table lists this clonotype with a few counts. This chain uses TRBV6-6 with TRBJ1-3; D is undetermined. Looked up from germline, CDR1 is MNHNY and CDR2 is SVGAGI (reference sequence). The V gene lost 5 bases and the J gene lost 0 bases, with 17 bases spanning the gap. The length of the CDR3 is 17 residues. The chain's CDR3 is CASSPSPDGISGNTIYF. The CDR3 DNA reads TGTGCCAGCAGTCCCTCCCCGGACGGGATCTCTGGAAACACCATATATTTT.

There are a few counts of this clonotype. The chain employs TRBV18 and TRBJ2-2; TRBD2 aligns across 7 bases. J lost 8 bases, V lost 3 bases, and 6 bases had no gene match. Germline CDR1 reads KGHSH; CDR2 reads LQKENI. This CDR3 has 14 residues. CDR3 nucleotide sequence: TGTGCCAGCTCACCTGGGACTACCGCAGGGGAGCTGTTTTTT. It translates to CASSPGTTAGELFF.

Ten or more counts support this clonotype. V gene TRBV5-1 combines with J gene TRBJ1-1; no definite D call. Trimming shortened V by 6 bases and J by 0 bases, and 18 bases separated the two germline ends. The CDR3 consists of 16 residues. The V gene's germline CDR1 is SGHRS and CDR2 YFSETQ. The CDR3 coding sequence is TGCGCCAGCAAGGCCCAGACGACCCCCATGAACACTGAAGCTTTCTTT. This sequence encodes CASKAQTTPMNTEAFF.